The 2 T cell receptor beta chains reported below all come from one sample, sequenced in a study of glioma-infiltrating T cells after dendritic cell vaccination. Time point meaning: after dendritic cell vaccination, including at tumor progression/relapse. The method was immunoSEQ multiplex PCR; TCRdb's version includes in-frame clones alone and lacks a portion of them. The sample lists 98,000 or so clones; around 80% were seen once. The sequences come from blood, collected after dendritic cell vaccination. The receptors derive from a human donor with glioblastoma.

The rearrangement uses TRBV5-1 and TRBJ2-7, with a weak D call TRBD1 (6 bases). Germline V lookup: CDR1 SGHRS, CDR2 YFSETQ. The CDR3 is 14 residues long. Between the trimmed V and J ends, which lost 0 bases and 6 bases, there was a span of 13 bases. The DNA of the CDR3 is TGCGCCAGCAGCTTGGCACAGGGCTTCAGCGAGCAGTACTTC. This translates into CASSLAQGFSEQYF. Variable domain in full (rest from reference TRBV5-1 and TRBJ2-7): KAGVTQTPRYLIKTRGQQVTLSCSPISGHRSVSWYQQTPGQGLQFLFEYFSETQRNKGNFPGRFSGRQFSNSRSEMNVSTLELGDSALYLCASSLAQGFSEQYFGPGTRLTVT.

The chain links TRBV27 to TRBJ2-7, with 11 bases that match TRBD2. J lost 2 bases, V lost 4 bases, and 16 bases had no gene match. The CDR3 extends over 19 amino acids. CDR1 is MNHEY and CDR2 is SMNVEV in the germline V gene (reference sequence). CDR3 nucleotides: TGTGCCAGCAGTTCCCATACTAGCGGGAGAGTTAGTCGGACCTACGAGCAGTACTTC. Its protein product is CASSSHTSGRVSRTYEQYF.